One and the same sample provided the 10 T cell receptor beta chains below, sequenced in a study. Each CDR3 protein gets one entry after TCRdb re-called the 5' RACE reads with MiXCR. Of 10,000 to 15,000 distinct CDR3 sequences in the sample, under 25% were seen once. The sequenced material came from naive CD4+ T cells sorted from blood. Regarding subset: naive CD4+ T cells, CD4+CD45RA+CD25-. The receptors shown here come from a female donor with breast cancer.

Many counts were recorded for this clonotype. J is TRBJ2-7 and V is TRBV21-1; no DNA check was done on the table's D call, TRBD2. TRBV21-1 is an annotated pseudogene. The CDR3 sequence is 17 residues long. In DNA form, the CDR3 reads TGTGCCAGCAGCAACCAGACCGGGACTAGCGGATCCTACGAGCAGTACTTC. It translates to CASSNQTGTSGSYEQYF.

For this clonotype: Given a much more abundant clone one base away, this may be a read error. V is TRBV21-1 and J is TRBJ2-1. TRBV21-1 is assigned pseudogene status. The CDR3 totals 13 residues. Here the CDR3 DNA reads TGTGCCAGCAGAGGGACCACCTACAATGAGCAGTTCTTC. Protein sequence: CASRGTTYNEQFF.

This clonotype showed up just a few times. The rearrangement joins TRBV20-1 to TRBJ2-7; TRBD2 matches 7 bases. Germline CDR1 DFQATT, CDR2 SNEGSKA (reference sequence). The V and J ends lost 6 bases and 1 base, in that order; junction bases with no gene match: 12. The CDR3 runs to 15 residues. The CDR3 DNA is TGCAGTGCCCAAAGGGAGGGTACGGCGTCCTACGAGCAGTACTTC. Protein: CSAQREGTASYEQYF.

This clonotype was seen ten or more times. This sequence joins TRBV6-2 or TRBV6-3 and TRBJ1-5; 11 positions match TRBD1. This CDR3 comprises 17 residues. The junction had 12 bases not matched to a gene; V was cut back by 7 bases and J by 4 bases. The germline V gene has CDR1 MNHEY and CDR2 SVGEGT. The CDR3: CASTRIWGQGDNQPQHF. The CDR3 DNA reads as TGTGCCAGCACGCGGATTTGGGGACAGGGGGATAATCAGCCCCAGCATTTT.

This clonotype was detected ten times or more. The V gene is TRBV18, the J gene TRBJ1-2; D is uncertain. The CDR3 totals 12 residues. V dropped 3 bases and J dropped 3 bases, with 5 bases sitting between them. Germline CDR1 KGHSH, CDR2 LQKENI. The DNA of the CDR3 is TGTGCCAGCTCACCGCTAGACTATGGCTACACCTTC. As protein: CASSPLDYGYTF. The whole variable domain, remainder taken from reference TRBV18 and TRBJ1-2, is NAGVMQNPRHLVRRRGQEARLRCSPMKGHSHVYWYRQLPEEGLKFMVYLQKENIIDESGMPKERFSAEFPKEGPSILRIQQVVRGDSAAYFCASSPLDYGYTFGSGTRLTVV.

Concerning this clonotype: This sequence may be a read error, since a much larger clone differs from it by one base. V gene TRBV14 combines with J gene TRBJ2-1; 9 bases line up with TRBD2. This CDR3 has 18 residues. Germline V gene lookup returns CDR1 SGHDN and CDR2 FVKESK. CDR3 nucleotides: TGTACCAGCAGCCAAGACTCATCTGGACTAGCGAACTACAATGAGCAGTTCTTC. The encoded protein is CTSSQDSSGLANYNEQFF. Full variable domain (missing parts from reference TRBV14 and TRBJ2-1): EAGVTQFPSHSVIEKGQTVTLRCDPISGHDNLYWYRRVMGKEIKFLLHFVKESKQDESGMPNNRFLAERTGGTYSTLKVQPAELEDSGVYFCTSSQDSSGLANYNEQFFGPGTRLTVL.

This clonotype has at least ten counts. The chain is built from TRBV6-1 and TRBJ2-7, with D perhaps TRBD1 (6 bases). Germline assignment: CDR1 MNHNS and CDR2 SASEGT. The length of the CDR3 is 14 residues. V lost 4 bases, J lost 3 bases, and 13 bases lay in between. Here the CDR3 reads CASSGVTGVYEQYF. CDR3 DNA: TGTGCCAGCAGTGGGGTGACAGGAGTCTACGAGCAGTACTTC.

Details on this clonotype: Mismatch with germline at one junction end may stem from a read error. The V call is TRBV7-3, the J call TRBJ2-2, with 12 bases matching TRBD2. Germline-derived CDR1 and CDR2 are SGHTA and FQGTGA. The CDR3 has 20 amino acids. DNA for the CDR3: TGTGCCAGCAGCAACATACTACTAGCGGGAGGCCCTCCGAAAACCGGGGAGCTGTTTTTT. It is translated as CASSNILLAGGPPKTGELFF.

This clonotype was seen more than once but under ten times. Just one base apart from a much larger clone, this may be a read error. This chain links TRBV18 with TRBJ2-1; D is possibly TRBD2 (5 bases). Germline values: CDR1 KGHSH, CDR2 LQKENI. The V and J ends lost 5 bases and 10 bases respectively, with 12 bases between them. CDR3 length equals 12 residues. CDR3 in DNA: TGTGCCAGCTCAGCAGCGGACCTGGAGCAGTTCTTC. It is translated as CASSAADLEQFF. Full variable domain (rest looked up from reference TRBV18 and TRBJ2-1): NAGVMQNPRHLVRRRGQEARLRCSPMKGHSHVYWYRQLPEEGLKFMVYLQKENIIDESGMPKERFSAEFPKEGPSILRIQQVVRGDSAAYFCASSAADLEQFFGPGTRLTVL.

This clonotype showed up many times. The chain joins TRBV12-3 or TRBV12-4 to TRBJ2-1; 15 bases map to TRBD2. The CDR3 totals 15 residues. V shed 2 bases and J 10 bases; nucleotides not matched to a gene: 3. CDR3 DNA sequence: TGTGCCAGCAGTTTAATGGGACTAGCGGGAGGCGAGCAGTTCTTC. Its protein product is CASSLMGLAGGEQFF.